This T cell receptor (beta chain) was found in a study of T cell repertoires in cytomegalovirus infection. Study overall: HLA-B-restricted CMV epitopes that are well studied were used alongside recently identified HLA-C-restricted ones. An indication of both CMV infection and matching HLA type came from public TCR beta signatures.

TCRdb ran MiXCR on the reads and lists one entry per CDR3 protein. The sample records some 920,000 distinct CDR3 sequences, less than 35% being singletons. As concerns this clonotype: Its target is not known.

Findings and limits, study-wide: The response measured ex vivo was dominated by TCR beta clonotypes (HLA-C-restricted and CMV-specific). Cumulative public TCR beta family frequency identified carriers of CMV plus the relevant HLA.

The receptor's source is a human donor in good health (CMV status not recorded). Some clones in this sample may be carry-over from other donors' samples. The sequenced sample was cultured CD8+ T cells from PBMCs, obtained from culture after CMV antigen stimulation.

This CDR3 is CAISEVAGVGYEQFF. Written as DNA, the CDR3 is TGTGCCATCAGTGAGGTAGCGGGAGTTGGCTATGAGCAGTTCTTC. The genes are TRBV10-3 and TRBJ2-1; the match to TRBD2 covers 9 bases. Germline trimming cut 2 bases from V and 8 bases from J; bases unmatched to any gene: 7. The CDR3 is made up of 15 amino acids. From germline, CDR1 is ENHRY and CDR2 SYGVKD.